This T cell receptor beta chain was sequenced during a study of cytomegalovirus exposure and HLA in healthy donors. Study information: Some 200 million T cells yielded over 90 million unique TCR beta sequences in earlier analysis. General study points: Later analysis identified a missense DCLRE1C variant that was linked to TCR beta V- and J-gene trimming. It was assumed in the presence/absence analyses that sequencing depth was roughly uniform across donors. Most TCR sequences proved rare, with some public TCRs found in many donors.

Primers included in the PCR were 60 Vbeta and 13 Jbeta primers. Profiled with immunoSEQ multiplex PCR; TCRdb holds only in-frame clones, not every one. The table includes about 160,000 clones, over 65% detected once. Looked up from germline, CDR1 is SGHTA and CDR2 is FQGNSA. CDR3 size: 15 residues. V was trimmed by 6 bases and J by 2 bases, leaving 16 bases between them. About this clone: Its cognate antigen is unknown.

Sequenced: PBMCs. The rearrangement uses TRBV7-2 and TRBJ1-2; D gene unclear. This clonotype was obtained from a woman in her forties in good health and CMV-seronegative. The CDR3 DNA reads as TGTGCCAGCAGAATACTCCGGACGGGGAACTATGGCTACACCTTC. It translates to CASRILRTGNYGYTF.